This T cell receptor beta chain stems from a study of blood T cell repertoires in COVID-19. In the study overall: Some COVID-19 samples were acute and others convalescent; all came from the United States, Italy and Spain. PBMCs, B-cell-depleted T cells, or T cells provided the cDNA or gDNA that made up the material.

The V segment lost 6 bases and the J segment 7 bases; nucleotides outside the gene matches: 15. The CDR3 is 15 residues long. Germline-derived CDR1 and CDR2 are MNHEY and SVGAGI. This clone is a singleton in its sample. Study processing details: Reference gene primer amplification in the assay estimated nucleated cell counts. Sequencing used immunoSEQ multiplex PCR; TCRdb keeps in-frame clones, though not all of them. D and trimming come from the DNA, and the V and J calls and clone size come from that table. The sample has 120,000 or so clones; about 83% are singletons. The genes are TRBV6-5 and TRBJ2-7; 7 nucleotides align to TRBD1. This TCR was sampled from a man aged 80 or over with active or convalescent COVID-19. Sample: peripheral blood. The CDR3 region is CASRADRDALREQYF. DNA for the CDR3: TGTGCCAGCAGGGCTGACAGGGATGCTCTGAGGGAGCAGTACTTC.